The 18 T cell receptor beta chains below were found in one sample sequenced in a study of monozygotic twins with cystic fibrosis (dated by TCRdb to about 2021). Library construction relied on the immunoSEQ multiplex PCR assay. TCRdb's version of the immuneACCESS table is confined to in-frame rearrangements and falls short of the full clone set. An unresolved V gene accounts for under half of the shortfall where checked; the remainder is of unknown origin. The sample contains 20,000 to 30,000 clones, approximately 96% of them found a single time. Approximately 3% of the sample is taken by the ten largest. The sample comprised blood. Receptors originate from a girl between 2 and 10 years old with cystic fibrosis.

The chain uses TRBV6-4 and TRBJ2-3; D remains unclear. The CDR3 has 13 residues. V dropped 2 bases and J dropped 6 bases, with 9 bases sitting between them. From germline, CDR1 is MRHNA and CDR2 SNTAGT. CDR3 DNA sequence: TGTGCCAGCAGTGACGGGGTGCGGGATACGCAGTATTTT. Its translation is CASSDGVRDTQYF.

The V and J genes are TRBV27 and TRBJ2-1; D perhaps matches TRBD1 (5 bases). Trimming removed 3 bases from V and 2 bases from J, with 11 bases in between. CDR3 length equals 15 residues. Germline values: CDR1 MNHEY, CDR2 SMNVEV (reference sequence). The CDR3 region has the DNA TGTGCCAGCAGTTTGGGCAGGGTACCCTACAATGAGCAGTTCTTC. Protein sequence: CASSLGRVPYNEQFF.

V and J are TRBV14 and TRBJ1-1; D gene ambiguous. The V end lost 1 base, the J end lost 3 bases, and 21 bases lay between the germline ends. The CDR3 contains 18 residues. The germline V gene has CDR1 SGHDN and CDR2 FVKESK. CDR3 coding DNA: TGTGCCAGCAGCCAAGGCCAGCCCGGATTTAGACTGCACACTGAAGCTTTCTTT. The encoded protein is CASSQGQPGFRLHTEAFF.

The chain employs TRBV5-1 and TRBJ1-1, with D possibly being TRBD1 (5 bases). Trimming took off 4 bases at V and 0 bases at J, with 10 bases between the two ends. This CDR3 has 14 residues. The V gene's germline CDR1 is SGHRS and CDR2 YFSETQ. CDR3: CASSLRQMNTEAFF. The DNA for the CDR3 is TGCGCCAGCAGCCTCAGACAGATGAACACTGAAGCTTTCTTT.

The chain has TRBV19 and TRBJ1-5; weak D call: TRBD1 (5 bases). The CDR3 is 15 amino acids. Germline V lookup: CDR1 LNHDA, CDR2 SQIVND (reference sequence). The germline V and J ends were trimmed by 6 bases and 3 bases, with 15 bases remaining between them. CDR3 nucleotide sequence: TGTGCCAGTAGCGGGGCTGGGGTCAACAATCAGCCCCAGCATTTT. It specifies CASSGAGVNNQPQHF.

The rearrangement links TRBV2 to TRBJ1-5; D ambiguous. V dropped 4 bases and J dropped 1 base, with 8 bases sitting between them. The germline gives CDR1 SNHLY, CDR2 FYNNEI. CDR3 size: 14 residues. CDR3 in DNA: TGTGCCAGCAGTGTAGTTTCAAGCAATCAGCCCCAGCATTTT. Translating it yields CASSVVSSNQPQHF.

V is TRBV19 and J is TRBJ1-5; 7 bases map to TRBD1. The junction had 5 bases not matched to a gene; V was cut back by 3 bases and J by 0 bases. The germline V gene encodes CDR1 LNHDA and CDR2 SQIVND (reference sequence). This CDR3 is built from 16 residues. The CDR3 sequence is CASSMRGQISNQPQHF. The CDR3 DNA follows: TGTGCCAGTAGTATGCGGGGACAGATTAGCAATCAGCCCCAGCATTTT. The complete variable domain, with remaining parts taken from reference TRBV19 and TRBJ1-5, reads DGGITQSPKYLFRKEGQNVTLSCEQNLNHDAMYWYRQDPGQGLRLIYYSQIVNDFQKGDIAEGYSVSREKKESFPLTVTSAQKNPTAFYLCASSMRGQISNQPQHFGDGTRLSIL.

The chain combines TRBV6-4 with TRBJ2-3; D unresolved. The CDR3 is 15 residues long. Germline CDR1 is MRHNA and CDR2 is SNTAGT. V was trimmed by 7 bases and J by 1 base, leaving 15 bases between them. The chain's CDR3 is CASTRGPIRTDTQYF. In DNA, the CDR3 is TGTGCCAGCACCCGAGGCCCGATCCGCACAGATACGCAGTATTTT.

The V gene is TRBV4-3, the J gene TRBJ2-5; tentative D call: TRBD2 (6 bases). Trimming left V 0 bases short and J 5 bases short, with 10 bases between. This CDR3 is built from 14 residues. Germline CDR1 is LGHNA and CDR2 is YSLEER. The CDR3 nucleotides read TGCGCCAGCAGCCAAGAGGCAGCGGGCGAGACCCAGTACTTC. This encodes CASSQEAAGETQYF.

This chain links TRBV2 with TRBJ1-2; possible D gene TRBD1, 6 bases. Trimming took 5 bases from V and 8 from J, leaving 12 bases between them. CDR3 length: 12 amino acids. Germline CDR1 SNHLY, CDR2 FYNNEI. The CDR3 loop reads CASSTGRGGYTF. For the CDR3, the DNA is TGTGCCAGCAGTACAGGGAGAGGCGGCTACACCTTC.

The gene calls are TRBV7-2 and TRBJ1-1, with 7 bases aligning to TRBD1. CDR1 and CDR2 (germline): SGHTA, FQGNSA. The CDR3 is 16 residues long. V was pared by 5 bases and J by 5 bases, with 14 bases of the junction left unmatched. The CDR3 region is CASSTQTGRGSTEAFF. The CDR3 DNA reads TGTGCCAGCAGCACGCAGACAGGGAGGGGGTCTACTGAAGCTTTCTTT.

This clone occurred once. The chain uses TRBV10-3 and TRBJ2-7; 8 bases are a match to TRBD2. V was pared by 4 bases and J by 12 bases, with 17 bases of the junction left unmatched. Germline CDR1 and CDR2: ENHRY and SYGVKD. The length of the CDR3 is 15 residues. The CDR3 here is CAISGGERETLGAYF. The CDR3, as DNA: TGTGCCATCAGTGGGGGGGAGCGGGAGACCCTCGGGGCGTACTTC.

This clone occurred once. The chain carries TRBV5-1 and TRBJ1-2; TRBD1 matches 7 bases. The germline V gene has CDR1 SGHRS and CDR2 YFSETQ. V was pared by 2 bases and J by 6 bases, with 10 bases of the junction left unmatched. The CDR3 loop spans 15 amino acids. The CDR3 protein is CASSLDRATLNGYTF. CDR3 nucleotides: TGCGCCAGCAGCTTAGACAGGGCCACACTAAATGGCTACACCTTC.

The CDR3 coding sequence is TGTGCCAGCTCCAAAAGGGGGGGAAAATCTGGCTACACCTTC. Protein: CASSKRGGKSGYTF. The chain carries TRBV6-5 and TRBJ1-2, with D possibly being TRBD1 (6 bases). V was trimmed by 8 bases and J by 7 bases, leaving 20 bases between them. This CDR3 has 14 residues. Germline V gives CDR1 MNHEY, CDR2 SVGAGI.

This chain uses TRBV4-1 with TRBJ2-7; possibly TRBD1 for D (5 bases). With 0 bases removed from V and 0 bases from J, the gap between germline ends came to 15 bases. Germline V gives CDR1 MGHRA, CDR2 YSYEKL. The CDR3 totals 17 residues. The CDR3 DNA reads as TGCGCCAGCAGCCAAGAGGGTGGGGCTAGGTCCTCCTACGAGCAGTACTTC. Protein product: CASSQEGGARSSYEQYF.

This chain links TRBV27 with TRBJ2-1; maybe TRBD2 (5 bases). Trimming cost V 6 bases and J 13 bases, with 19 bases left between them. The CDR3 has 13 residues. Looked up from germline, CDR1 is MNHEY and CDR2 is SMNVEV (reference sequence). The CDR3 is CASSLGGELGQFF. As DNA, the CDR3 is TGTGCCAGCAGCCTCGGTGGGGAGCTGGGCCAGTTCTTC.

The chain recombines TRBV30 with TRBJ1-5; no clear D. Germline V gives CDR1 GTSNPN, CDR2 SVGIG (reference sequence). With 0 bases removed from V and 0 bases from J, the gap between germline ends came to 6 bases. There are 14 residues in the CDR3. The CDR3 DNA reads TGTGCCTGGAGTGTATGGGATAGCAATCAGCCCCAGCATTTT. It specifies CAWSVWDSNQPQHF.

The V and J genes are TRBV19 and TRBJ1-1; 9 bases fit TRBD1. Germline CDR1 reads LNHDA; CDR2 reads SQIVND (reference sequence). With V trimmed by 1 base and J by 3 bases, 3 bases remained unmatched. The CDR3 is 15 residues long. CDR3 sequence: CASSIVGQGYTEAFF. In nucleotides, the CDR3 is TGTGCCAGTAGTATAGTAGGACAGGGGTACACTGAAGCTTTCTTT. The full variable domain, its missing parts supplied by reference TRBV19 and TRBJ1-1, is DGGITQSPKYLFRKEGQNVTLSCEQNLNHDAMYWYRQDPGQGLRLIYYSQIVNDFQKGDIAEGYSVSREKKESFPLTVTSAQKNPTAFYLCASSIVGQGYTEAFFGQGTRLTVV.